The clone carrying this T cell receptor (beta chain) has at least ten counts. The antigen remains unidentified. The SP2 primer and nested alpha and beta constant region primers amplified ligated cDNA in four rounds. Alpha and beta constant region primers primed reverse transcription for blood and skin samples. MiXCR, run by TCRdb on the 5' RACE reads, gives a single entry per CDR3 protein. The sample shows about 62,000 distinct CDR3 sequences, more than 6.5% of them seen only once. TCR cDNA received a 3' ligated oligonucleotide that carried a UMI. The entry originates in a study of naive and memory T cell subsets. The study, taken as a whole, reports: Potentially, T cell activation and differentiation skew this RNA-based measurement.

Trimming cost V 5 bases and J 2 bases, with 19 bases left between them. The CDR3 consists of 17 residues. The chain is built from TRBV12-3 or TRBV12-4 and TRBJ1-3, with D perhaps matching TRBD1 (5 bases). The origin of this receptor is a female donor in good health. CDR3 protein: CASSPSAGRTTGNTIYF. In nucleotides, the CDR3 is TGTGCCAGCAGTCCATCCGCGGGGCGGACTACTGGAAACACCATATATTTT.